A single sample is the source of the 12 T cell receptor beta chains below, sequenced in a study of T and B cells in COVID-19 patients. BIOMED2 TRB-A/B primer pools were used in multiplex TRB PCR. TCRdb used MiXCR to reprocess the multiplex PCR reads, holding one entry per CDR3 protein. Of more than 20,000 distinct CDR3 sequences in the sample, approximately 32% were seen once. TRB was amplified from around 230-520 ng of blood genomic DNA. Sequencing was carried out using blood. The receptors here all came from a human donor who had recovered from COVID-19.

This clonotype appeared a few times. The rearrangement joins TRBV5-4 to TRBJ2-3; a weak D match, TRBD2 (7 bases). The CDR3 contains 16 residues. V lost 0 bases to trimming and J lost 3 bases, with 14 bases between them. Germline-derived CDR1 and CDR2 are SGHNT and YYREEE (reference sequence). In nucleotides, the CDR3 is TGTGCCAGCAGCTTGGGGGGGGGCCAAAGGACAGATACGCAGTATTTT. This gives the protein CASSLGGGQRTDTQYF.

The chain uses TRBV7-2 and TRBJ2-2; TRBD2 matches at 10 bases. The CDR3 extends over 16 amino acids. V shed 1 base, J shed 6 bases, and the junction held 5 bases outside the gene matches. Germline V gives CDR1 SGHTA, CDR2 FQGNSA. DNA for the CDR3: TGTGCCAGCAGCTTAGGGGCTAGCGGGAGCCCCGGGGAGCTGTTTTTT. Residues: CASSLGASGSPGELFF.

This clonotype has only one observation. A much larger clone differs by one base, so this may be a read error. The V call is TRBV5-4, the J call TRBJ2-7; 9 bases align to TRBD1. The assigned J gene may be wrong: the sequence end matches TRBJ2-5 better. The CDR3 spans 14 residues. Looked up from germline, CDR1 is SGHNT and CDR2 is YYREEE (reference sequence). The CDR3 nucleotides are TGTGCCAGCAGCTCGACAGGGGGGCTAGAGACCCAGTACTTC. This translates into CASSSTGGLETQYF.

Ten or more counts support this clonotype. The gene calls are TRBV6-1 and TRBJ2-2; no reliable D call. Germline lookup yields CDR1 MNHNS and CDR2 SASEGT. The CDR3 is made up of 12 amino acids. The V and J ends lost 7 bases and 4 bases respectively, with 7 bases between them. The CDR3 region is CASTHTTGELFF. CDR3 sequence (DNA): TGTGCCAGCACCCACACCACCGGGGAGCTGTTTTTT.

By share, this clonotype ranks as medium-sized. This chain links TRBV29-1 with TRBJ2-7; no clear D gene. CDR3 length equals 11 residues. V was cut by 7 bases and J by 3 bases, with 10 bases left in between. The germline V gene encodes CDR1 SQVTM and CDR2 ANQGSEA. This chain's CDR3 is CSAPTDYEQYF. CDR3 bases: TGCAGCGCACCTACCGACTACGAGCAGTACTTC.

The V gene is TRBV13, the J gene TRBJ2-6; 13 positions match TRBD2. Per germline, CDR1 PRHDT and CDR2 FYEKMQ (reference sequence). The CDR3 is 21 amino acids. The ends lost 4 bases at V and 0 bases at J; junction bases unmatched: 12. CDR3 protein: CASSSLLTSGGPYSGANVLTF. CDR3 DNA: TGTGCCAGCAGCTCCCTATTGACTAGCGGGGGGCCATACTCTGGGGCCAACGTCCTGACTTTC.

This clonotype counts as medium-sized. This chain links TRBV29-1 with TRBJ1-2; D remains ambiguous. The V gene's germline CDR1 is SQVTM and CDR2 ANQGSEA. The CDR3 has 8 residues. V was shortened by 3 bases and J by 10 bases, with 3 bases between the two germline ends. DNA for the CDR3: TGCAGCGTTGACGCCTACACCTTC. Amino acid sequence: CSVDAYTF.

At least ten counts were recorded for this clonotype. The V gene is TRBV5-6, the J gene TRBJ2-1; 7 bases line up with TRBD2. CDR1 and CDR2 (germline): SGHDT, YYEEEE. Trimming removed 2 bases from V and 7 bases from J; junction bases left unmatched: 9. This CDR3 contains 15 residues. The CDR3 protein is CASSFAQAGVNEQFF. CDR3 nucleotides: TGTGCCAGCAGCTTTGCACAGGCGGGGGTAAATGAGCAGTTCTTC.

V gene TRBV18 combines with J gene TRBJ1-6, with D possibly being TRBD1 (6 bases). The CDR3 is 15 amino acids. Deletions cut 2 bases from V and 7 bases from J, with 12 bases between. Germline CDR1 KGHSH, CDR2 LQKENI. Written as DNA, the CDR3 is TGTGCCAGCTCACCAATGGGGGGCGGAAATTCACCCCTCCACTTT. Translated: CASSPMGGGNSPLHF.

This clonotype was observed a few times. The V and J genes are TRBV18 and TRBJ1-2, with D perhaps TRBD1 (5 bases). V was trimmed by 5 bases and J by 3 bases, leaving 13 bases between them. This CDR3 is 14 amino acids long. CDR1 KGHSH and CDR2 LQKENI come from the germline V gene. This chain's CDR3 is CASSRAGIDYGYTF. The CDR3, as DNA: TGTGCCAGCTCAAGGGCAGGGATCGACTATGGCTACACCTTC.

This chain joins TRBV20-1 and TRBJ2-2, with D possibly being TRBD1 or TRBD2 (8 bases each). CDR3 length equals 15 residues. Trimming took off 6 bases at V and 2 bases at J, with 16 bases between the two ends. CDR1 and CDR2 from the germline V gene are DFQATT and SNEGSKA (reference sequence). CDR3 sequence (DNA): TGCAGTGCCGGGGGGGGGACAGGAAACACCGGGGAGCTGTTTTTT. It codes for CSAGGGTGNTGELFF.

This clonotype showed up just a few times. The chain links TRBV27 to TRBJ1-2; 9 bases match TRBD1. CDR1 and CDR2 from the germline V gene are MNHEY and SMNVEV (reference sequence). V lost 8 bases, J lost 7 bases, and 8 bases stayed unmatched. CDR3 length equals 13 residues. The CDR3 DNA is TGTGCCAGCCAGGGGCAGGGACAGGGTGGCTACACCTTC. It translates to CASQGQGQGGYTF.